Sequencing of this T cell receptor beta chain was carried out in a study of CXCR3 chemokines and chemotherapy response in bladder cancer. One entry per CDR3 protein, called by TCRdb with MiXCR from the PCR reads. This sample carries over 1,000 distinct CDR3 sequences, 15% to 20% of them seen once, and the ten largest clones take about 20%. The CDR3 runs to 16 residues. V was cut by 3 bases and J by 1 base, with 15 bases left in between. The germline gives CDR1 MNHNS, CDR2 SASEGT. This clonotype rates as medium-sized. This specimen was collected from a patient whose treatment included neoadjuvant chemotherapy. This receptor was taken from a human donor with bladder cancer that responded to neoadjuvant chemotherapy. This rearrangement joins TRBV6-1 to TRBJ2-5, with D maybe TRBD2 (5 bases). CDR3 nucleotides: TGTGCCAGCAGTGATCGCACCCTAGGACTCCAAGAGACCCAGTACTTC. Amino acid sequence: CASSDRTLGLQETQYF.